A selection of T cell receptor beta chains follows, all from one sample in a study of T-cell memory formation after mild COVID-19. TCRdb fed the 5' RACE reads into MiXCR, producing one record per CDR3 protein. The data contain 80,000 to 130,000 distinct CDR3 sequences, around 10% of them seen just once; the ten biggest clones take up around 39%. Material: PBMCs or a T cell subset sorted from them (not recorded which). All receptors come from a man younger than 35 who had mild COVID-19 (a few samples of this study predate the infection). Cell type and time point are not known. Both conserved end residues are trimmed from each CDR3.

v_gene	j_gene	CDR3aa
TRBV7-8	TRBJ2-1	ASSIGFSSYNEQF
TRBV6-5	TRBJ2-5	ASSYSRSPVSWTQY
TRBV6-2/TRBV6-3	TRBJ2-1	ASSYWGGSRYNEQF
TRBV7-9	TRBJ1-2	ASSPPASRGNYGYT
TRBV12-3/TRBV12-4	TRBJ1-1	ASSRKQGWTEAF
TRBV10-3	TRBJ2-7	AISESGGGYEQY
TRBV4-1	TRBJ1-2	ASSLRTTNYGYT
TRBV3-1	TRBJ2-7	ASSQGQVYEQY
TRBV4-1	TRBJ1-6	ASSQGNSPLH
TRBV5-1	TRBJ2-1	ASSAAVLSYNEQF
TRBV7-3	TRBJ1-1	ASSPQGADTEAF
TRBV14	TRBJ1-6	ASSPIPGPYNSPLH
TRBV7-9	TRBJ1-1	ASSLYPGVNTEAF
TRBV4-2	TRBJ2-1	ASGGGSSYNEQF
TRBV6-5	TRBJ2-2	ASSHASGTGANTGELF
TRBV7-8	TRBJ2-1	ASSLALPPEF